The rows below give T cell receptor beta chains drawn from one sample of a study of blood T cell repertoires in COVID-19. Repertoires were generated with immunoSEQ multiplex PCR, while TCRdb's copy carries only in-frame clones and drops some. The sample lists around 220,000 clones; roughly 90% were seen once. Input material: PBMCs or T cells enriched from blood (not recorded which). The origin of the receptors is a woman in her 30s with acute COVID-19. Each CDR3 is given with its conserved first and last residue. A D gene is named only where the DNA matches it firmly. Clone size, where shown, is once, few, many, or a class for clones that have expanded.

TGTGCCAGCTCACCATCCACAGGGTCGCATCAGCCCCAGCATTTT	CASSPSTGSHQPQHF	NA	TRBJ1-5	TRBV18	NA
TGTGCCGCCAACCCCGGGGGAAGCAGTCAGCCCCAGCATTTT	CAANPGGSSQPQHF	NA	TRBJ1-5	TRBV28	NA
TGTGCCAGCAGCCGGGAGATCCCGGGGAGCAATCAGCCCCAGCATTTT	CASSREIPGSNQPQHF	few	TRBJ1-5	TRBV5-5	NA
TGTGCCAGCAGTTCACCAGGACAGCCAGGATACAGTAACTATGGCTACACCTTC	CASSSPGQPGYSNYGYTF	NA	TRBJ1-2	TRBV28	NA
TGTGCCAGCAGCACCGGGACTAGCGGGAGGGTCTACGAGCAGTACTTC	CASSTGTSGRVYEQYF	NA	TRBJ2-7	TRBV13	TRBD2
TGTGCCTGGAATAATATCCTTCCGGGAAACACCATATATTTT	CAWNNILPGNTIYF	once	TRBJ1-3	TRBV30	NA
TGTGCCAGCAGCCCGTACACAGATACGCAGTATTTT	CASSPYTDTQYF	NA	TRBJ2-3	TRBV7-2	NA
TGCAGCGTTGAAGATCGTAGGTCAGGACTCTCCTACGAGCAGTACTTC	CSVEDRRSGLSYEQYF	NA	TRBJ2-7	TRBV29-1	NA
TGTGCCAGCAGCTTAGGGGGCCTAGCGGGGTACAATGAGCAGTTCTTC	CASSLGGLAGYNEQFF	NA	TRBJ2-1	TRBV11-3	TRBD2
TGTGCCAGCAGTCCCCCACCGGGACTAGCGGGAGGGAAGCTTTACGAGCAGTACTTC	CASSPPPGLAGGKLYEQYF	NA	TRBJ2-7	TRBV28	TRBD2
TGTGCCAGCAGCCCCTTGGGGGGACTAGCGGGAGACTTAAACTACAATGAGCAGTTCTTC	CASSPLGGLAGDLNYNEQFF	NA	TRBJ2-1	TRBV9	TRBD2
TGTGCCATCAGCCGCGAAAACTATGGCTACACCTTC	CAISRENYGYTF	NA	TRBJ1-2	TRBV10-3	NA